One sample yielded the 10 T cell receptor beta chains listed below, sequenced in a study of blood T cell repertoires in COVID-19. Method: immunoSEQ multiplex PCR; TCRdb's copy keeps in-frame clones and lacks some. The sample contains about 350,000 clones, about 90% of which appear only once. Sequencing used PBMCs or T cells enriched from blood (not recorded which). These receptors originate from a woman aged 25 to 39 who had been exposed to COVID-19.

The chain recombines TRBV28 with TRBJ2-1; 11 bases line up with TRBD2. Trimming cost V 8 bases and J 9 bases; bases outside gene matches: 18. Germline V lookup: CDR1 MDHEN, CDR2 SYDVKM. The CDR3 covers 17 residues. CDR3 sequence: CASGETSGRGGIIEQFF. Here the CDR3 DNA reads TGTGCCAGCGGGGAAACTAGCGGGAGAGGGGGTATCATTGAGCAGTTCTTC.

V is TRBV30 and J is TRBJ2-2; D perhaps matches TRBD2 (6 bases). The V and J ends lost 2 bases and 4 bases respectively, with 11 bases between them. The CDR3 has 14 amino acids. The germline gives CDR1 GTSNPN, CDR2 SVGIG (reference sequence). CDR3 nucleotide sequence: TGTGCCTGGAGTCCCGGGGGAGGCACCGGGGAGCTGTTTTTT. It is translated as CAWSPGGGTGELFF.

Comment on this clone: Other nucleotide sequences from this sample produce the same CDR3. V gene TRBV30 combines with J gene TRBJ1-3, with D perhaps matching TRBD1 (5 bases). Germline V gene sequence: CDR1 GTSNPN, CDR2 SVGIG (reference sequence). V shed 3 bases and J shed 1 base, with 7 bases lying between them. The CDR3 runs 13 residues. The CDR3 bases are TGTGCCTGGAGCGGACAATCTGGAAACACCATATATTTT. Its translation: CAWSGQSGNTIYF.

The DNA of the CDR3 is TGTGCCAGCAGCTTAGTGGGCGGGAGGATCTCCTACGAGCAGTACTTC. Translated, it gives CASSLVGGRISYEQYF. The genes are TRBV7-9 and TRBJ2-7; 8 bases are a match to TRBD2. J was trimmed by 0 bases and V by 1 base; bases with no gene match: 5. The CDR3 sequence is 16 residues long. The germline V gene encodes CDR1 SEHNR and CDR2 FQNEAQ (reference sequence). The full variable domain, completed using reference TRBV7-9 and TRBJ2-7, is DTGVSQNPRHKITKRGQNVTFRCDPISEHNRLYWYRQTLGQGPEFLTYFQNEAQLEKSRLLSDRFSAERPKGSFSTLEIQRTEQGDSAMYLCASSLVGGRISYEQYFGPGTRLTVT.

J is TRBJ1-4 and V is TRBV18, with a possible D match to TRBD1 (6 bases). The CDR3 sequence is 14 residues long. Trimming pared 3 bases from V and 8 bases from J, leaving 13 bases between. Germline V gene lookup returns CDR1 KGHSH and CDR2 LQKENI. The CDR3 nucleotides are TGTGCCAGCTCACCCTCGGGACACGTAGAAAAACTGTTTTTT. Its protein product is CASSPSGHVEKLFF.

This clone was observed once. J is TRBJ2-7 and V is TRBV30; D possibly corresponds to TRBD1 (6 bases). The CDR3 runs 13 residues. Per the germline V gene, CDR1 is GTSNPN and CDR2 is SVGIG (reference sequence). The V end was cut by 5 bases, the J end by 3 bases, with 14 bases between. CDR3 sequence: CAWGRDIYYEQYF. The CDR3 nucleotides read TGTGCCTGGGGCCGGGACATCTACTACGAGCAGTACTTC.

The rearrangement joins TRBV3-1 (or the pseudogene TRBV3-2) to TRBJ1-3; D is ambiguous. Germline V gives CDR1 LGHDT, CDR2 YNNKEL (reference sequence). There are 14 residues in the CDR3. The V end was cut by 8 bases, the J end by 0 bases, with 11 bases between. The CDR3 nucleotides read TGTGCCAGCGCACCTGGACTCTCTGGAAACACCATATATTTT. It yields the protein CASAPGLSGNTIYF.

This chain joins TRBV6-2 or TRBV6-3 and TRBJ2-7; TRBD1 matches 7 bases. The CDR3 covers 17 residues. Germline CDR1 and CDR2: MNHEY and SVGEGT. V was clipped by 0 bases and J by 3 bases; unmatched bases: 11. CDR3 in amino acids: CASSYSSTGEGIYEQYF. Written as DNA, the CDR3 is TGTGCCAGCAGTTACTCGTCAACAGGGGAAGGGATCTACGAGCAGTACTTC.

The chain is built from TRBV24-1 and TRBJ2-3; the D gene is possibly TRBD2 (5 bases). Per germline, CDR1 KGHDR and CDR2 SFDVKD. The CDR3 totals 12 residues. V was pared by 4 bases and J by 6 bases, with 7 bases between. The CDR3 is CATSDPGDTQYF. Here the CDR3 DNA reads TGTGCCACCAGTGACCCGGGGGATACGCAGTATTTT.

This chain connects TRBV7-9 to TRBJ2-7; the match to TRBD2 covers 8 bases. This CDR3 spans 17 amino acids. V gave up 1 base and J gave up 0 bases; unmatched junction bases: 8. Germline V CDR1 and CDR2: SEHNR, FQNEAQ (reference sequence). This CDR3 is CASSLGVLAGSSYEQYF. Here the CDR3 DNA reads TGTGCCAGCAGCTTAGGGGTCTTAGCGGGGAGCTCCTACGAGCAGTACTTC.